These 26 T cell receptor beta chains came from one sample sequenced in a study of blood T cell repertoires in COVID-19. Sequenced by immunoSEQ multiplex PCR; TCRdb stores in-frame clones only, minus some. Among about 36,000 clones listed, over 75% were seen once. Source material: peripheral blood. These receptors were obtained from a human donor in a cohort sampled during active COVID-19.

This chain links TRBV6-5 with TRBJ1-2; weak D call: TRBD1 (5 bases). The germline gives CDR1 MNHEY, CDR2 SVGAGI. CDR3 size: 15 residues. Trimming pared 11 bases from V and 4 bases from J, leaving 23 bases between. The CDR3 loop is CAVRSGRGASYGYTF. The CDR3 DNA follows: TGTGCCGTCAGGTCGGGACGCGGGGCCTCCTATGGCTACACCTTC.

The chain uses TRBV7-2 and TRBJ2-7, with 12 bases matching TRBD2. The CDR3 consists of 14 residues. From germline, CDR1 is SGHTA and CDR2 FQGNSA. Trimming removed 1 base from V and 7 bases from J; junction bases left unmatched: 2. CDR3 residues: CASSLGGLAGEQYF. CDR3 nucleotides: TGTGCCAGCAGCTTAGGAGGACTAGCGGGAGAGCAGTACTTC.

The chain couples TRBV23-1 to TRBJ2-5, with D tentatively TRBD1 (6 bases). TRBV23-1 is identified as an open reading frame with a role that is uncertain. CDR3 size: 15 residues. The V gene lost 3 bases and the J gene lost 7 bases, with 18 bases spanning the gap. The CDR3, as DNA: TGCGCCAGCAGTCAGGGCAGGGGAGCCGTTGTGACCCAGTACTTC. It is translated as CASSQGRGAVVTQYF.

The rearrangement links TRBV7-9 to TRBJ2-1; 8 positions agree with TRBD1. This CDR3 is built from 16 residues. The V gene's germline CDR1 is SEHNR and CDR2 FQNEAQ (reference sequence). V shed 4 bases and J 5 bases; nucleotides not matched to a gene: 10. DNA of the CDR3: TGTGCCAGCAGCTCGGGACAGGTAGGATACGACAATGAGCAGTTCTTC. Translation gives CASSSGQVGYDNEQFF.

The sample holds one count of this clone. The rearrangement links TRBV5-4 to TRBJ1-6; 8 nucleotides match TRBD1. The CDR3 contains 20 residues. In germline, CDR1 is SGHNT, CDR2 YYREEE (reference sequence). V dropped 3 bases and J dropped 0; count of bases not matched to a gene: 14. This CDR3 reads CASSWGQGQVPSSYNSPLHF. The CDR3 nucleotides are TGTGCCAGCAGCTGGGGGCAGGGACAGGTACCCAGCTCCTATAATTCACCCCTCCACTTT.

The genes are TRBV21-1 and TRBJ2-1; the table's D call, TRBD2, was not checked against the DNA. TRBV21-1 counts as a pseudogene. The CDR3 loop spans 14 amino acids. CDR3 in DNA: TGTGCCAGCAGCAAATCAGGTAGCGTCCCCTCGCAGTTCTTC. It is translated as CASSKSGSVPSQFF.

The V gene is TRBV10-2, the J gene TRBJ1-5; D may be TRBD1 (6 bases). The CDR3 loop spans 14 amino acids. Trimming removed 2 bases at V and 11 bases at J, with 16 bases between. CDR1 and CDR2 (germline): WSHSY, SAAADI. CDR3 nucleotide sequence: TGCGCCAGCAGTGAGAGCCGGGGACAAAGGTCCCAGCATTTT. It yields the protein CASSESRGQRSQHF.

CDR3 region: CASSQTAGVRVGAFF. The DNA for the CDR3 is TGTGCCAGCAGCCAAACCGCCGGGGTGAGGGTCGGAGCTTTCTTT. The chain joins TRBV14 to TRBJ1-1; D not certain. This CDR3 comprises 15 residues. V gave up 2 bases and J gave up 10 bases, with 20 bases separating them. Per the germline V gene, CDR1 is SGHDN and CDR2 is FVKESK.

This sequence joins TRBV7-9 and TRBJ2-7; maybe TRBD2 (5 bases). The V end was cut by 5 bases, the J end by 3 bases, with 14 bases between. The CDR3 spans 14 residues. Germline CDR1 SEHNR, CDR2 FQNEAQ (reference sequence). The CDR3 nucleotides read TGTGCCAGCAGCCCCTCAAGCGGACTCTACGAGCAGTACTTC. Its translation is CASSPSSGLYEQYF.

This chain connects TRBV6-2 or TRBV6-3 to TRBJ2-3; 9 bases are a match to TRBD2. The ends lost 7 bases at V and 9 bases at J; junction bases unmatched: 20. The CDR3 loop spans 17 amino acids. CDR1 MNHEY and CDR2 SVGEGT come from the germline V gene. DNA for the CDR3: TGTGCCAGCACCCCCCGCGGGGGGTCTAGCGGGAAGGTCACGCAGTATTTT. Protein sequence: CASTPRGGSSGKVTQYF.

J is TRBJ1-1 and V is TRBV7-8; 7 positions match TRBD1. This CDR3 contains 13 residues. Losses at the gene ends were 5 bases for V and 5 bases for J; bases not matched to a gene: 5. Germline V gene data show CDR1 as SGHVS and CDR2 as FQNEAQ. The CDR3 bases are TGTGCCAGCAGCGAACAGGGGATTACTGAAGCTTTCTTT. Amino acid sequence: CASSEQGITEAFF.

The chain recombines TRBV5-6 with TRBJ2-1; 10 bases are a match to TRBD2. The ends lost 5 bases at V and 9 bases at J; junction bases unmatched: 8. CDR1 SGHDT and CDR2 YYEEEE come from the germline V gene. This CDR3 contains 14 residues. CDR3 protein: CASRAGGVALEQFF. CDR3 DNA sequence: TGTGCCAGCAGAGCGGGAGGGGTTGCTCTTGAGCAGTTCTTC.

This clone showed up just a few times. V is TRBV18 and J is TRBJ1-2; 10 bases line up with TRBD1. CDR3 length: 13 residues. Germline trimming cut 3 bases from V and 6 bases from J; bases unmatched to any gene: 1. The V gene's germline CDR1 is KGHSH and CDR2 LQKENI. The CDR3 sequence is CASSPDRGDGYTF. The CDR3, as DNA: TGTGCCAGCTCACCGGACAGGGGGGATGGCTACACCTTC.

The genes are TRBV5-1 and TRBJ2-7, with D maybe TRBD1 (6 bases). The length of the CDR3 is 14 residues. Germline-derived CDR1 and CDR2 are SGHRS and YFSETQ. Trimming cost V 4 bases and J 1 base, with 12 bases left between them. The CDR3 nucleotides read TGCGCCAGCAGCCGGCGGCAGGGGTCCTACGAGCAGTACTTC. It yields the protein CASSRRQGSYEQYF.

J is TRBJ2-2 and V is TRBV20-1; 9 bases align to TRBD2. CDR1 is DFQATT and CDR2 is SNEGSKA in the germline V gene (reference sequence). This CDR3 is 14 amino acids long. V trimming: 3 bases; J trimming: 6 bases; junction bases outside the gene matches: 5. CDR3 nucleotide sequence: TGCAGTGCTAGTCCGGGACTAGCCCCCGGGGAGCTGTTTTTT. Encoded protein: CSASPGLAPGELFF.

This CDR3 reads CASSLAPLAGTYEQYF. The DNA for the CDR3 is TGTGCCAGCAGCTTAGCGCCCCTTGCGGGGACCTACGAGCAGTACTTC. The chain couples TRBV7-6 to TRBJ2-7; tentatively, D is TRBD2 (6 bases). The CDR3 covers 16 residues. Germline CDR1 and CDR2: SGHVS and FNYEAQ. Trimming shortened V by 0 bases and J by 2 bases, and 14 bases separated the two germline ends.

This chain joins TRBV11-2 and TRBJ1-6; 8 bases match TRBD1. The trim removed 3 bases at V and 7 bases at J, leaving 5 bases unmatched. The CDR3 is made up of 15 amino acids. The germline V gene encodes CDR1 SGHAT and CDR2 FQNNGV. The chain's CDR3 is CASSFQTGVNSPLHF. The CDR3 DNA is TGTGCCAGCAGCTTTCAGACAGGGGTGAATTCACCCCTCCACTTT.

This clone was seen a single time. V usage is TRBV15 and J usage is TRBJ2-4, with 7 bases that match TRBD2. Germline loops: CDR1 LNHNV, CDR2 YYDKDF (reference sequence). This CDR3 has 17 amino acids. The trim removed 4 bases at V and 0 bases at J, leaving 9 bases unmatched. The CDR3 here is CATSTQGTTIAKNIQYF. The CDR3 nucleotides read TGTGCCACCAGCACGCAAGGGACTACCATAGCCAAAAACATTCAGTACTTC.

The chain joins TRBV3-1 (or the pseudogene TRBV3-2) to TRBJ2-7; 12 bases align to TRBD2. The germline V gene encodes CDR1 LGHDT and CDR2 YNNKEL (reference sequence). The trim removed 4 bases at V and 2 bases at J, leaving 9 bases unmatched. This CDR3 is 17 amino acids long. The CDR3 region is CASSRRTSGTWAYEQYF. CDR3 sequence (DNA): TGTGCCAGCAGCCGACGGACTAGCGGGACGTGGGCCTACGAGCAGTACTTC.

This chain joins TRBV9 and TRBJ2-3, with 10 nucleotides matching TRBD2. Germline loops: CDR1 SGDLS, CDR2 YYNGEE. The CDR3 is made up of 19 amino acids. The J segment lost 0 bases and the V segment lost 4 bases, leaving 14 bases of the junction unmatched. The CDR3 sequence: CASSPSVLAGALSTDTQYF. The CDR3 nucleotides read TGTGCCAGCAGCCCCTCCGTGCTAGCGGGAGCCCTTAGCACAGATACGCAGTATTTT.

In its sample, this clone was seen once. The CDR3 region has the DNA TGTGCCAGTAGTATTCCCGACAGGGGAAGGTTCTATGGCTACACCTTC. Its protein product is CASSIPDRGRFYGYTF. V gene TRBV19 combines with J gene TRBJ1-2; 8 nucleotides agree with TRBD1. The germline gives CDR1 LNHDA, CDR2 SQIVND (reference sequence). Trimming cost V 3 bases and J 4 bases; bases outside gene matches: 10. The CDR3 is 16 residues long.

This clone was counted once. The chain recombines TRBV24-1 with TRBJ1-2, with a tentative D call TRBD1 (5 bases). The ends were cut back, 4 bases at V and 5 bases at J, with 13 bases in the middle. The CDR3 has 14 residues. Germline loops: CDR1 KGHDR, CDR2 SFDVKD. The CDR3 DNA sequence: TGTGCCACCAGTGAGAGCGGGACGGGTTATGGCTACACCTTC. Amino acid sequence: CATSESGTGYGYTF.

The chain has TRBV11-2 and TRBJ1-5; no definite D call. Per the germline V gene, CDR1 is SGHAT and CDR2 is FQNNGV. V lost 1 base and J 1 base, leaving 11 bases between the germline ends. The CDR3 loop spans 16 amino acids. The CDR3 bases are TGTGCCAGCAGCTTAGGAGGTGATTTGAGCAATCAGCCCCAGCATTTT. Its protein is CASSLGGDLSNQPQHF.

In this sample, this clone turned up a few times. V and J are TRBV7-8 and TRBJ2-5; maybe TRBD2 (6 bases). Trimming stripped 6 bases from V and 3 bases from J, with 11 bases between. Germline CDR1 reads SGHVS; CDR2 reads FQNEAQ. The CDR3 spans 13 residues. In DNA, the CDR3 is TGTGCCAGCAGACGCGGGGCAAAAGAGACCCAGTACTTC. This codes for CASRRGAKETQYF.

The J gene is TRBJ2-7, the V gene TRBV28; 10 bases map to TRBD2. Germline values: CDR1 MDHEN, CDR2 SYDVKM. The CDR3 is 15 amino acids. The ends lost 6 bases at V and 3 bases at J; junction bases unmatched: 8. The CDR3 sequence: CASRKLAGSNYEQYF. CDR3 nucleotide sequence: TGTGCCAGCAGGAAACTAGCGGGGTCCAACTACGAGCAGTACTTC.

The rearrangement uses TRBV7-8 and TRBJ2-3; 8 bases are a match to TRBD1. The ends lost 5 bases at V and 4 bases at J; junction bases unmatched: 5. Per germline, CDR1 SGHVS and CDR2 FQNEAQ. CDR3 length: 14 residues. CDR3 region: CASSVRGLADTQYF. CDR3 nucleotide sequence: TGTGCCAGCAGCGTCAGGGGGCTTGCAGATACGCAGTATTTT.